The rows below give T cell receptor beta chains drawn from one sample of a study of T cell repertoires in cytomegalovirus infection. Using its own MiXCR run on the reads, TCRdb lists one record per CDR3 protein. There are around 740,000 distinct CDR3 sequences in the sample; 35% to 40% occur only once, and under 3.5% lies in the top ten. The sample consisted of PBMCs. These receptors all come from a human donor in good health (CMV status not recorded). Some clones in this sample may be carry-over from other donors' samples. The CDR3 runs from the conserved cysteine through the conserved F or W. A D gene is named only where the DNA matches it firmly. A row's size may be missing; if present it is once, few, many or a size class.

j_gene | abundance | d_gene | v_gene | CDR3aa | CDR3nt
TRBJ2-2 | NA | TRBD1 | TRBV11-2 | CASSPRTGANTGELFF | TGTGCCAGCAGCCCCCGGACAGGCGCGAACACCGGGGAGCTGTTTTTT
TRBJ2-4 | few | NA | TRBV11-3 | CASSAVRGSIQYF | TGTGCCAGCAGCGCTGTTAGGGGCAGCATTCAGTACTTC
TRBJ2-2 | NA | TRBD2 | TRBV6-5 | CATILRGGLATGELFF | TGTGCCACCATATTGCGAGGAGGACTAGCGACGGGGGAGCTGTTTTTT
TRBJ2-7 | NA | NA | TRBV11-2 | CASSFLYYEQYF | TGTGCCAGCAGCTTTCTTTACTACGAGCAGTACTTC
TRBJ1-1 | few | NA | TRBV12-3/TRBV12-4 | CASIAIPGVTEAFF | TGTGCCAGCATCGCGATTCCCGGGGTCACTGAAGCTTTCTTT
TRBJ2-2 | many | NA | TRBV7-6 | CASSLTSPGSYTGELFF | TGTGCCAGCAGCTTGACTTCGCCCGGGAGTTACACCGGGGAGCTGTTTTTT
TRBJ1-1 | NA | NA | TRBV15 | CATSRGPGTPNTEAFF | TGTGCCACCAGCCGCGGGCCCGGGACACCTAACACTGAAGCTTTCTTT
TRBJ2-7 | NA | NA | TRBV27 | CASSPHDRGYEQYF | TGTGCCAGCAGTCCTCACGATAGGGGCTACGAGCAGTACTTC
TRBJ1-2 | few | NA | TRBV7-3 | CASSGDRFYGYTF | TGTGCCAGCAGCGGGGACCGTTTCTATGGCTACACCTTC
TRBJ2-2 | NA | NA | TRBV20-1 | CSAREGAGELFF | TGCAGTGCTAGAGAAGGGGCCGGGGAGCTGTTTTTT
TRBJ2-7 | few | NA | TRBV19 | CASSTPGTLYEQYF | TGTGCCAGTAGTACCCCCGGGACACTTTACGAGCAGTACTTC
TRBJ1-4 | NA | NA | TRBV19 | CASSVGRYNEKLFF | TGTGCCAGTAGTGTGGGGCGCTATAATGAAAAACTGTTTTTT
TRBJ1-6 | NA | NA | TRBV7-9 | CASSLEVVGNNSPLHF | TGTGCCAGCAGCTTAGAGGTCGTAGGGAACAATTCACCCCTCCACTTT
TRBJ2-1 | few | TRBD2 | TRBV28 | CASRTTSGRAYYNEQFF | TGTGCCAGCAGGACGACTAGCGGGAGGGCCTACTACAATGAGCAGTTCTTC
TRBJ1-2 | NA | NA | TRBV5-1 | CASSPGAGILYGYTF | TGCGCCAGCAGCCCGGGGGCCGGAATCCTCTATGGCTACACCTTC
TRBJ1-1 | NA | NA | TRBV19 | CASTSGGGGRPEAFF | TGTGCCAGTACATCTGGAGGGGGGGGCAGGCCTGAAGCTTTCTTT
TRBJ2-5 | few | NA | TRBV28 | CASSAHSPGRPETQYF | TGTGCCAGCAGTGCCCATTCGCCGGGACGCCCGGAGACCCAGTACTTC
TRBJ2-5 | once | TRBD1 | TRBV20-1 | CSALRDRGPETQYF | TGCAGTGCACTCCGGGACAGGGGGCCGGAGACCCAGTACTTC
TRBJ1-6 | NA | NA | TRBV28 | CAGMGGRNSPLHF | TGTGCCGGTATGGGGGGGCGGAATTCACCCCTCCACTTT
TRBJ2-7 | NA | NA | TRBV2 | CASTPSRASGSSEQYF | TGTGCCAGCACCCCCAGCCGGGCCTCCGGGTCTTCCGAGCAGTACTTC
TRBJ1-2 | few | NA | TRBV4-1 | CASSQDQRPTNYGYTF | TGCGCCAGCAGCCAAGATCAGCGGCCTACTAACTATGGCTACACCTTC
TRBJ2-5 | NA | NA | TRBV12-3/TRBV12-4 | CASSFRPRQETQYF | TGTGCCAGCAGTTTTAGGCCGCGACAAGAGACCCAGTACTTC
TRBJ2-1 | NA | TRBD2 | TRBV19 | CASSNGGRAPYNEQFF | TGTGCCAGTAGTAACGGGGGGAGGGCCCCCTACAATGAGCAGTTCTTC
TRBJ2-1 | few | TRBD2 | TRBV7-2 | CASSLRGGVSYNEQFF | TGTGCCAGCAGCCTCCGCGGGGGAGTCTCCTACAATGAGCAGTTCTTC
TRBJ1-4 | many | TRBD1 | TRBV12-3/TRBV12-4 | CASSPRTGGDEKLFF | TGTGCCAGCAGTCCCCGGACAGGGGGGGATGAAAAACTGTTTTTT
TRBJ2-7 | few | NA | TRBV5-1 | CASSLTGPSSYEQYF | TGCGCCAGCAGCTTGACGGGGCCAAGCTCCTACGAGCAGTACTTC
TRBJ2-7 | many | NA | TRBV7-2 | CASSRPGTHLKPNEQYF | TGTGCCAGCAGTAGACCCGGGACTCACCTAAAACCCAACGAGCAGTACTTC
TRBJ2-7 | NA | NA | TRBV4-1 | CASSQDRANEQYF | TGCGCCAGCAGCCAAGATCGTGCGAACGAGCAGTACTTC
TRBJ2-3 | NA | NA | TRBV24-1 | CATSDFVHGTDTQYF | TGTGCCACCAGTGATTTCGTGCACGGAACAGATACGCAGTATTTT
TRBJ1-4 | NA | NA | TRBV20-1 | CSARVGEKLFF | TGCAGTGCTAGAGTGGGGGAAAAACTGTTTTTT
TRBJ2-1 | few | NA | TRBV28 | CASGTDGTPYNEQFF | TGTGCCAGCGGTACTGACGGGACACCCTACAATGAGCAGTTCTTC
TRBJ2-6 | few | TRBD1 | TRBV14 | CASSQGQGLSGANVLTF | TGTGCCAGCAGCCAAGGACAGGGGCTCTCTGGGGCCAACGTCCTGACTTTC
TRBJ2-1 | few | NA | TRBV12-3/TRBV12-4 | CASSLLGFSYNEQFF | TGTGCCAGCAGTTTATTGGGGTTTTCCTACAATGAGCAGTTCTTC
TRBJ1-1 | few | NA | TRBV28 | CASSFAQNTEAFF | TGTGCCAGCAGTTTTGCTCAGAACACTGAAGCTTTCTTT
TRBJ1-1 | NA | NA | TRBV20-1 | CSARFTEAFF | TGCAGTGCTAGGTTTACTGAAGCTTTCTTT
TRBJ2-5 | NA | NA | TRBV5-4 | CASSFLEETQYF | TGTGCCAGCAGCTTCTTGGAGGAGACCCAGTACTTC
TRBJ2-3 | few | NA | TRBV29-1 | CSVEDASRSTDTQYF | TGCAGCGTTGAAGATGCCTCCCGGAGCACAGATACGCAGTATTTT
TRBJ1-5 | NA | NA | TRBV6-1 | CASSEPLPQHF | TGTGCCAGCAGTGAGCCCTTGCCCCAGCATTTT
TRBJ2-7 | few | TRBD1 | TRBV6-8 | CASSLGTGGLGEQYF | TGTGCCAGCAGCCTAGGGACAGGGGGCTTAGGAGAGCAGTACTTC
TRBJ1-1 | NA | TRBD1 | TRBV4-3 | CASSQTQGQKNTEAFF | TGCGCCAGCAGCCAAACCCAGGGACAGAAGAACACTGAAGCTTTCTTT
TRBJ1-1 | few | TRBD1 | TRBV7-2 | CASSLMGQAPEAFF | TGTGCCAGCAGCTTGATGGGACAGGCGCCTGAAGCTTTCTTT
TRBJ2-3 | NA | TRBD2 | TRBV12-5 | CASGLGTSVSTDTQYF | TGTGCTAGTGGTTTGGGTACTAGCGTCAGCACAGATACGCAGTATTTT
TRBJ1-2 | once | NA | TRBV4-1 | CASIQDPGRGYGYTF | TGCGCCAGCATCCAAGATCCAGGTAGAGGCTATGGCTACACCTTC
TRBJ2-5 | few | TRBD2 | TRBV27 | CASSSRGVLQETQYF | TGTGCCAGCAGCTCTCGGGGGGTCCTCCAAGAGACCCAGTACTTC
TRBJ1-1 | NA | NA | TRBV7-2 | CASSQPSGGVEAFF | TGTGCCAGCAGCCAACCGTCCGGGGGGGTTGAAGCTTTCTTT
TRBJ1-6 | few | NA | TRBV20-1 | CSARDPVNSPLHF | TGCAGTGCTAGAGATCCCGTAAATTCACCCCTCCACTTT
TRBJ2-1 | NA | NA | TRBV6-1 | CASSEAGSGAPYNEQFF | TGTGCCAGCAGTGAAGCGGGTTCAGGGGCTCCCTACAATGAGCAGTTCTTC
TRBJ2-7 | NA | NA | TRBV10-3 | CAISSGQNEQYF | TGTGCCATCAGCTCCGGACAAAACGAGCAGTACTTC
TRBJ1-1 | many | NA | TRBV7-2 | CASSFHTEAFF | TGTGCCAGCAGCTTCCACACTGAAGCTTTCTTT
TRBJ2-1 | NA | TRBD2 | TRBV2 | CASSPGVAGRQFF | TGTGCCAGCAGTCCCGGGGTAGCGGGACGGCAGTTCTTC
TRBJ1-4 | few | NA | TRBV12-3/TRBV12-4 | CASSKQDGGEKLFF | TGTGCCAGCAGTAAACAGGACGGGGGTGAAAAACTGTTTTTT
TRBJ2-7 | NA | TRBD1 | TRBV28 | CASSFPSQGALNEQYF | TGTGCCAGCAGTTTTCCCTCACAGGGGGCGCTGAACGAGCAGTACTTC
TRBJ2-1 | few | TRBD1 | TRBV28 | CASSLAYDPGTGSYNEQFF | TGTGCCAGCAGTTTAGCGTACGATCCCGGGACAGGGTCCTACAATGAGCAGTTCTTC
TRBJ2-3 | few | TRBD1 | TRBV12-3/TRBV12-4 | CASSPRTGFVGDTQYF | TGTGCCAGCAGTCCCAGGACAGGGTTCGTGGGAGATACGCAGTATTTT